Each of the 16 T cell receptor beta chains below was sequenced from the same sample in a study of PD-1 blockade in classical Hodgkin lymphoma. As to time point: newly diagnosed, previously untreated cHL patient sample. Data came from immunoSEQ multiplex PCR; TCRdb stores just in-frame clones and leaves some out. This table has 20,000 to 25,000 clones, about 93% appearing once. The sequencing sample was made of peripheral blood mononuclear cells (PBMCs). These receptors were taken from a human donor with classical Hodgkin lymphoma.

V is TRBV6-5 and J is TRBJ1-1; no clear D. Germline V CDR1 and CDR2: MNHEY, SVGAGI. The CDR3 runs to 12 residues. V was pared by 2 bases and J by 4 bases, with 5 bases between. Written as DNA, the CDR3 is TGTGCCAGCAGTTACATGGGCACTGAAGCTTTCTTT. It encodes CASSYMGTEAFF.

The CDR3 nucleotides are TGTGCCAGCAGCCCGGGACAGCCTCGCTACGAGCAGTACTTC. Its translation is CASSPGQPRYEQYF. The chain links TRBV28 to TRBJ2-7; 7 nucleotides line up with TRBD1. The V segment lost 6 bases and the J segment 3 bases; nucleotides outside the gene matches: 8. The V gene's germline CDR1 is MDHEN and CDR2 SYDVKM. There are 14 residues in the CDR3.

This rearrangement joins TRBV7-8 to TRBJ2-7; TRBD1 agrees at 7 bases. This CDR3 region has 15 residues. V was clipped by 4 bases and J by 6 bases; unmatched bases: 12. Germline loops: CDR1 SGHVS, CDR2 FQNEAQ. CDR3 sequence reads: CASSSSAGGGSEQYF. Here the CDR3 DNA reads TGTGCCAGCAGCTCCAGCGCAGGGGGTGGGAGCGAGCAGTACTTC. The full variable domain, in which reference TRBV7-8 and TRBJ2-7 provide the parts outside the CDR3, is GAGVSQSPRYKVAKRGQDVALRCDPISGHVSLFWYQQALGQGPEFLTYFQNEAQLDKSGLPSDRFFAERPEGSVSTLKIQRTQQEDSAVYLCASSSSAGGGSEQYFGPGTRLTVT.

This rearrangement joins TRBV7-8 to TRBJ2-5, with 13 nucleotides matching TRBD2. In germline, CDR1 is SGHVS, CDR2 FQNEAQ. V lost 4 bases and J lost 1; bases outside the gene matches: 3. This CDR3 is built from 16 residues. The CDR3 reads CASSSRTSGSQETQYF. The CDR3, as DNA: TGTGCCAGCAGCTCCCGGACTAGCGGGAGCCAAGAGACCCAGTACTTC.

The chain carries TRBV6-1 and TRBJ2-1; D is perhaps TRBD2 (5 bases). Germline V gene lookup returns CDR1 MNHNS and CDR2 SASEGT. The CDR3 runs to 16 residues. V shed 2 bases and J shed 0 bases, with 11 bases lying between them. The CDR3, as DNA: TGTGCCAGCAGTGAACTAGCACCTAGCTCCTACAATGAGCAGTTCTTC. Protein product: CASSELAPSSYNEQFF.

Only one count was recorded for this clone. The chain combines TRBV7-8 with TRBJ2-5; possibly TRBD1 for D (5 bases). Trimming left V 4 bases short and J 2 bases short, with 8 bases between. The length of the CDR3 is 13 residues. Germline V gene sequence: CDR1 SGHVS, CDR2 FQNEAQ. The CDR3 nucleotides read TGTGCCAGCAGCTCGCGGACACAAGAGACCCAGTACTTC. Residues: CASSSRTQETQYF.

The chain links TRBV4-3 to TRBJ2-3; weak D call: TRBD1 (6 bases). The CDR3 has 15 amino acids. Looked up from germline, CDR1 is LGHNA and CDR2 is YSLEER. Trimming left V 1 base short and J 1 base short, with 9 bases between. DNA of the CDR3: TGCGCCAGCAGCCAAGGGACAGCGCGCACAGATACGCAGTATTTT. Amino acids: CASSQGTARTDTQYF.

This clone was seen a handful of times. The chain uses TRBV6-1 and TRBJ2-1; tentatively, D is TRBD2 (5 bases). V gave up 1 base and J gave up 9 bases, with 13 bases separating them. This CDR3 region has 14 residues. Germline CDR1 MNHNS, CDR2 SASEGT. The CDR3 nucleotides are TGTGCCAGCAGTGAAGGTTGGACTTATAGTGAGCAGTTCTTC. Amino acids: CASSEGWTYSEQFF.

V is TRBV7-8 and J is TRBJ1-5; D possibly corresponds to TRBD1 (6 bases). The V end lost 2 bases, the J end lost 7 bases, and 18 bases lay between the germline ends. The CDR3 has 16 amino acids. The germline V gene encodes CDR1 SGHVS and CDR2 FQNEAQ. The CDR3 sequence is CASSLRMGAREQPQHF. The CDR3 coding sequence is TGTGCCAGCAGCTTAAGGATGGGGGCTCGGGAGCAGCCCCAGCATTTT.

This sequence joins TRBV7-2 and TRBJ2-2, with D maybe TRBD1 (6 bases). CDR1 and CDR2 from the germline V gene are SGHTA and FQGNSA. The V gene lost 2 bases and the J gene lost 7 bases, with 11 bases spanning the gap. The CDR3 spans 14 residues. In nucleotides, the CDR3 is TGTGCCAGCAGCTTACAGGGGCTAAGCGGGGAGCTGTTTTTT. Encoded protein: CASSLQGLSGELFF.

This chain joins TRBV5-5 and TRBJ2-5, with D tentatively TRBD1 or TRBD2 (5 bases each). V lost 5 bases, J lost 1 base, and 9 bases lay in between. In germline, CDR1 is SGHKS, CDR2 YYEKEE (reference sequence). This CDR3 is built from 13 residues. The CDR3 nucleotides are TGTGCCAGCAGGTGGGGACCCCAAGAGACCCAGTACTTC. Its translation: CASRWGPQETQYF.

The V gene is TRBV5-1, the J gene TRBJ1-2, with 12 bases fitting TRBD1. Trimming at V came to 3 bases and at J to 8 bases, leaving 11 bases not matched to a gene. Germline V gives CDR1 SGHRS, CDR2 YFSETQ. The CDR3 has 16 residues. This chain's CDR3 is CASSYEPGQGAEGYTF. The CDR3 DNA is TGCGCCAGCAGCTACGAACCGGGACAGGGGGCCGAGGGCTACACCTTC. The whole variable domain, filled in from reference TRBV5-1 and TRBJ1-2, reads KAGVTQTPRYLIKTRGQQVTLSCSPISGHRSVSWYQQTPGQGLQFLFEYFSETQRNKGNFPGRFSGRQFSNSRSEMNVSTLELGDSALYLCASSYEPGQGAEGYTFGSGTRLTVV.

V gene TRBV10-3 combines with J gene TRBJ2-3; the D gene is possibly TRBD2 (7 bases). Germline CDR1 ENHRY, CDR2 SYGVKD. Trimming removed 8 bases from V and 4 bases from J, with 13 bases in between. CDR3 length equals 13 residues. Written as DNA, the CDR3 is TGTGCCATCGGGGGGGCGGGTGCAGATACGCAGTATTTT. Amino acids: CAIGGAGADTQYF.

The DNA of the CDR3 is TGCGCCAGCAGCCCTACCGGGACAGGAGCTGAAAAACTGTTTTTT. This codes for CASSPTGTGAEKLFF. The J gene is TRBJ1-4, the V gene TRBV5-1, with 8 bases aligning to TRBD1. Germline lookup yields CDR1 SGHRS and CDR2 YFSETQ. CDR3 length equals 15 residues. Trimming cost V 4 bases and J 7 bases; bases outside gene matches: 9.

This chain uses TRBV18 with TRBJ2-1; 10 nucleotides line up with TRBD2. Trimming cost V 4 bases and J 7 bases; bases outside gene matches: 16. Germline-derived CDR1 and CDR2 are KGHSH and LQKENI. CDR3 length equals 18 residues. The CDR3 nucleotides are TGTGCCAGCTCACTCGGACTAGCGGCACACCCTACTCCTAATGAGCAGTTCTTC. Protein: CASSLGLAAHPTPNEQFF.

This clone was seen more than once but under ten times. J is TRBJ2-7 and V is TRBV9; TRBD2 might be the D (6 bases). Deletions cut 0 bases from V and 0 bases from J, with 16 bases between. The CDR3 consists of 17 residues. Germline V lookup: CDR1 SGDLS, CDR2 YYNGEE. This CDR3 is CASSVGGGSSYSYEQYF. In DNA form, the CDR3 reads TGTGCCAGCAGCGTAGGGGGAGGATCTAGTTACTCCTACGAGCAGTACTTC.